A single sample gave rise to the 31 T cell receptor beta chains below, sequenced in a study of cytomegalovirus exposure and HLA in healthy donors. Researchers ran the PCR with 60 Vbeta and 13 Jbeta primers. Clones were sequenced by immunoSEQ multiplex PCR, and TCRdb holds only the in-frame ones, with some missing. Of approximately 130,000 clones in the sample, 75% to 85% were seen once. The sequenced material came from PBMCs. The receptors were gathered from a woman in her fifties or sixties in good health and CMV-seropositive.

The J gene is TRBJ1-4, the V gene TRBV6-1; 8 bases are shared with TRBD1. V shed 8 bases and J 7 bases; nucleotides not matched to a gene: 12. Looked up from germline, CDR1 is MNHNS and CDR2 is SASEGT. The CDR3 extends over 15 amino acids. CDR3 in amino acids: CASGTNTGTGEKLFF. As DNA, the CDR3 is TGTGCCAGCGGCACAAACACCGGGACAGGTGAAAAACTGTTTTTT.

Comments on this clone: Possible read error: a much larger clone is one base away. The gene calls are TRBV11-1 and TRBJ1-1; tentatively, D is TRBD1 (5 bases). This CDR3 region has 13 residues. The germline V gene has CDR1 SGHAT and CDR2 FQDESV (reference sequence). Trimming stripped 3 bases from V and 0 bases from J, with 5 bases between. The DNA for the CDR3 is TGTGCCAGCAGCTTGACAGTGAACACTGAAGCTTTCTTT. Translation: CASSLTVNTEAFF. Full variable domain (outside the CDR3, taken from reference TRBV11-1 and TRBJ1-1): EAEVAQSPRYKITEKSQAVAFWCDPISGHATLYWYRQILGQGPELLVQFQDESVVDDSQLPKDRFSAERLKGVDSTLKIQPAELGDSAMYLCASSLTVNTEAFFGQGTRLTVV.

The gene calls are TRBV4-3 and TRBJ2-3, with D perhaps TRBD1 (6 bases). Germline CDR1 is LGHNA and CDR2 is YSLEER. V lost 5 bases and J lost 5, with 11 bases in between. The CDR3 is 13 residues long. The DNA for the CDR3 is TGCGCCAGCAGCTTTTCAGGGGAAGATACGCAGTATTTT. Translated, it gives CASSFSGEDTQYF.

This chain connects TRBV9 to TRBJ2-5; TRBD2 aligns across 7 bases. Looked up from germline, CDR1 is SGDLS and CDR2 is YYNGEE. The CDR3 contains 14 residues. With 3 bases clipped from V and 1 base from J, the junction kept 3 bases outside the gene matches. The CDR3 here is CASSAASGQETQYF. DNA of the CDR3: TGTGCCAGCAGCGCGGCTAGCGGCCAAGAGACCCAGTACTTC.

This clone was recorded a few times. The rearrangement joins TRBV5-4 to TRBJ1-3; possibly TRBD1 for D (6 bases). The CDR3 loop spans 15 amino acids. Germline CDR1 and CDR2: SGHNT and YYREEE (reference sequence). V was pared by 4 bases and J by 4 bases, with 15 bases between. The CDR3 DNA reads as TGTGCCAGCAGCCCCGGGAGGGGGAACGGAAACACCATATATTTT. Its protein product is CASSPGRGNGNTIYF.

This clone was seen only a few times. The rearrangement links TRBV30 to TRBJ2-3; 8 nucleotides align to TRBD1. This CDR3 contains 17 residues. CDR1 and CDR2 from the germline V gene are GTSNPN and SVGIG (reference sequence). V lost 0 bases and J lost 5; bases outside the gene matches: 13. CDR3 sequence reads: CAWSVRMMAGGRDTQYF. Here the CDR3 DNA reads TGTGCCTGGAGTGTACGAATGATGGCAGGGGGCAGAGATACGCAGTATTTT.

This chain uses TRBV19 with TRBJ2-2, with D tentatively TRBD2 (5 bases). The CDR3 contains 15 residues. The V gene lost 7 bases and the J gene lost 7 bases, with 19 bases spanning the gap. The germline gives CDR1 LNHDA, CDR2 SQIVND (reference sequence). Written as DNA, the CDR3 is TGTGCCAGTACCAAAATGCTAGCAGCATTCGGGGAGCTGTTTTTT. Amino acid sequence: CASTKMLAAFGELFF.

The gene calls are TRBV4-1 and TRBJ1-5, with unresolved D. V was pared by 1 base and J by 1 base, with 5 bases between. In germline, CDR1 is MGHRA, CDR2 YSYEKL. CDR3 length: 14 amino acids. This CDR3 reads CASSQARSNQPQHF. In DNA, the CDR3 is TGCGCCAGCAGCCAAGCCCGGAGCAATCAGCCCCAGCATTTT.

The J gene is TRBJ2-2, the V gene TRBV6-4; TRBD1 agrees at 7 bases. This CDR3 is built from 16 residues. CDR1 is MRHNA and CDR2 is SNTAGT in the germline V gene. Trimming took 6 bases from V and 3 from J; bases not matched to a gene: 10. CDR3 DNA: TGTGCCAGCAGCCGATTTATGGGGACAGACACCGGGGAGCTGTTTTTT. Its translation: CASSRFMGTDTGELFF.

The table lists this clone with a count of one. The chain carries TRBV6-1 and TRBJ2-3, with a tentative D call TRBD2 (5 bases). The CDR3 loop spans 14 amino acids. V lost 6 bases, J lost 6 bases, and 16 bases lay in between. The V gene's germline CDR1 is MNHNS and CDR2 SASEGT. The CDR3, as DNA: TGTGCCAGCAGACCGGAGACTACTCTTGATACGCAGTATTTT. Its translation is CASRPETTLDTQYF.

CDR3 nucleotides: TGTGCCAGCAGCTCCCCTCCCGTGAACACTGAAGCTTTCTTT. As protein: CASSSPPVNTEAFF. The chain joins TRBV7-9 to TRBJ1-1; D is uncertain. Germline CDR1 and CDR2: SEHNR and FQNEAQ (reference sequence). The CDR3 contains 14 residues. V was clipped by 4 bases and J by 0 bases, with 9 bases between them.

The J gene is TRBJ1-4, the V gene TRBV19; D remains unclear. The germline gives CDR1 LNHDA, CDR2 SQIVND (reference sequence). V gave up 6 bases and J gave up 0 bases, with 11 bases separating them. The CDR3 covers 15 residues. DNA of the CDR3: TGTGCCAGTAGCAGGACTGCGTCAACTAATGAAAAACTGTTTTTT. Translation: CASSRTASTNEKLFF.

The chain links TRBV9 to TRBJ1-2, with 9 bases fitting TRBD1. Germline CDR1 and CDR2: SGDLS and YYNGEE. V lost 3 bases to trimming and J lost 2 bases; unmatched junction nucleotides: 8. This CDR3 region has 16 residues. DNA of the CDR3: TGTGCCAGCAGCGCCCCGGACAGGGGACTGAACTATGGCTACACCTTC. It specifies CASSAPDRGLNYGYTF.

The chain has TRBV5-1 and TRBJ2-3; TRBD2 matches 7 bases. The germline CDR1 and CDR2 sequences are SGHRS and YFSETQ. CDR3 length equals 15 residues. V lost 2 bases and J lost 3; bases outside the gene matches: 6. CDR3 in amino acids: CASSFKAGATDTQYF. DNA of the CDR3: TGCGCCAGCAGCTTTAAGGCGGGAGCTACAGATACGCAGTATTTT.

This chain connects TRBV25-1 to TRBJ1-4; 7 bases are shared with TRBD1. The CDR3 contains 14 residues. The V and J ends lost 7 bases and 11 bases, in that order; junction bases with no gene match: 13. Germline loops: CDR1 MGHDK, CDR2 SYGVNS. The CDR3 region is CASTENRDSVKLFF. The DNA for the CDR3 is TGTGCCAGCACCGAAAACCGGGACAGCGTTAAACTGTTTTTT.

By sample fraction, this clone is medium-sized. In nucleotides, the CDR3 is TGTGCCAGCAGCCTAACACAGGGGGTGTACAATGAGCAGTTCTTC. It is translated as CASSLTQGVYNEQFF. The chain joins TRBV7-9 to TRBJ2-1, with TRBD1 identical over 8 bases. With 5 bases clipped from V and 4 bases from J, the junction kept 7 bases outside the gene matches. The germline V gene encodes CDR1 SEHNR and CDR2 FQNEAQ (reference sequence). The CDR3 length is 15 residues. Based on the CDR3 plus reference TRBV7-9 and TRBJ2-1, the full variable domain is DTGVSQNPRHKITKRGQNVTFRCDPISEHNRLYWYRQTLGQGPEFLTYFQNEAQLEKSRLLSDRFSAERPKGSFSTLEIQRTEQGDSAMYLCASSLTQGVYNEQFFGPGTRLTVL.

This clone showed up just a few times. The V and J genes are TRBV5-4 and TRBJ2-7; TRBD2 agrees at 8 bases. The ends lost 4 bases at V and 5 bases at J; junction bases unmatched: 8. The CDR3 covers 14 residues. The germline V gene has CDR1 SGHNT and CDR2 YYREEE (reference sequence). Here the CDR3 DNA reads TGTGCCAGCAGCATTCGTAGTAGCGGGGACGAGCAGTACTTC. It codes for CASSIRSSGDEQYF. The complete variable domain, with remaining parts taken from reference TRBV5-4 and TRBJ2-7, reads ETGVTQSPTHLIKTRGQQVTLRCSSQSGHNTVSWYQQALGQGPQFIFQYYREEENGRGNFPPRFSGLQFPNYSSELNVNALELDDSALYLCASSIRSSGDEQYFGPGTRLTVT.

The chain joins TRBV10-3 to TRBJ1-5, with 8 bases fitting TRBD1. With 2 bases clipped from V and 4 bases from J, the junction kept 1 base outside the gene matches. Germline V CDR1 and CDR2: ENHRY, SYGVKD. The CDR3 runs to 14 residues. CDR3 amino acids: CAISEGTGNQPQHF. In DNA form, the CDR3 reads TGTGCCATCAGTGAGGGGACAGGAAATCAGCCCCAGCATTTT.

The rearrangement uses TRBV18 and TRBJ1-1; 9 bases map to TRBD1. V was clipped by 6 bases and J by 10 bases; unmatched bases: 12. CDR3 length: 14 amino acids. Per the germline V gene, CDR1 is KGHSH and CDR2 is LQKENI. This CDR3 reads CASSRDRVDLGAFF. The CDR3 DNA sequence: TGTGCCAGCTCGCGGGACAGGGTAGATCTAGGAGCTTTCTTT.

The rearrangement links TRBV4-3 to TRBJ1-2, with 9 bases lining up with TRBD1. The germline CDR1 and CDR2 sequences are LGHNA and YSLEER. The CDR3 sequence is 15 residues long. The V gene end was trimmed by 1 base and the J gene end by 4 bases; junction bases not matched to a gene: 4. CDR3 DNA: TGCGCCAGCAGCCAAGCCGGGACAGGGATCTATGGCTACACCTTC. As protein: CASSQAGTGIYGYTF.

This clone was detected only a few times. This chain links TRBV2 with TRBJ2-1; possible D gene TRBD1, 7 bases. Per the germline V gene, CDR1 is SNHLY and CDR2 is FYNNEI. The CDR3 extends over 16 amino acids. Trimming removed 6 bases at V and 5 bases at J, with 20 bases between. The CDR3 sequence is CASRWRGLEGDNEQFF. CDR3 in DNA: TGTGCCAGCAGATGGAGGGGGCTGGAGGGTGACAATGAGCAGTTCTTC.

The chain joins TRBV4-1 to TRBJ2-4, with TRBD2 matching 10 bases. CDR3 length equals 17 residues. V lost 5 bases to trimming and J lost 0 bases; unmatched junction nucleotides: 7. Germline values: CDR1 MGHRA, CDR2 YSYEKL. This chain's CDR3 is CASSDRLAGLAKNIQYF. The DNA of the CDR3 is TGCGCCAGCAGCGATCGACTAGCGGGTCTAGCCAAAAACATTCAGTACTTC.

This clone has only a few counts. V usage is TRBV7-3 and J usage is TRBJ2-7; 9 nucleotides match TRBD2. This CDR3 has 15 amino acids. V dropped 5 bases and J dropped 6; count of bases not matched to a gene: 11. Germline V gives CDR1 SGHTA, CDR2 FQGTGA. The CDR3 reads CASSLIRTSVSEQYF. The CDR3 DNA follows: TGTGCCAGCAGCCTAATCCGGACTAGCGTTAGCGAGCAGTACTTC.

CDR3 coding DNA: TGTGCCAGCAGCTTATCGGGACTAGCTCCCTACGAGCAGTACTTC. It is translated as CASSLSGLAPYEQYF. The J gene is TRBJ2-7, the V gene TRBV7-9, with 9 bases fitting TRBD2. The trim removed 2 bases at V and 2 bases at J, leaving 4 bases unmatched. The CDR3 loop spans 15 amino acids. In germline, CDR1 is SEHNR, CDR2 FQNEAQ (reference sequence).

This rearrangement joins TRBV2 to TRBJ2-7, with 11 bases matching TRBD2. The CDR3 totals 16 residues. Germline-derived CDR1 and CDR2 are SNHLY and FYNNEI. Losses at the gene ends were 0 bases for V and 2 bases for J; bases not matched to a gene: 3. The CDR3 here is CASSEAGSGRAYEQYF. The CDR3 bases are TGTGCCAGCAGTGAAGCGGGTAGCGGGAGGGCCTACGAGCAGTACTTC.

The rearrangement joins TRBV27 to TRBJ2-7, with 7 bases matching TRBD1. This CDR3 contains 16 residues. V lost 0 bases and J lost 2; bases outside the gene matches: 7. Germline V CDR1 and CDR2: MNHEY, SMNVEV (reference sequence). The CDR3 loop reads CASSLSSDRLPYEQYF. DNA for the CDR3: TGTGCCAGCAGTTTATCCTCGGACAGGCTTCCCTACGAGCAGTACTTC.

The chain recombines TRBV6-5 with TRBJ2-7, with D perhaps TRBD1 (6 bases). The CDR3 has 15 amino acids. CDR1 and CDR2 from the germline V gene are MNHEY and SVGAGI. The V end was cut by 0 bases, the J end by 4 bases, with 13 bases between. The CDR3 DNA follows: TGTGCCAGCAGTTACTCGCGGCAGGGGATATACGAGCAGTACTTC. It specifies CASSYSRQGIYEQYF.

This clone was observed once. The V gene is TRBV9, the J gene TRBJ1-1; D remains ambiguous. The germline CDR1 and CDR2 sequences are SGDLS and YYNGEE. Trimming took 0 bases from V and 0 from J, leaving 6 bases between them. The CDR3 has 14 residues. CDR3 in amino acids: CASSVEPLNTEAFF. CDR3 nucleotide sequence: TGTGCCAGCAGCGTAGAGCCTTTGAACACTGAAGCTTTCTTT.

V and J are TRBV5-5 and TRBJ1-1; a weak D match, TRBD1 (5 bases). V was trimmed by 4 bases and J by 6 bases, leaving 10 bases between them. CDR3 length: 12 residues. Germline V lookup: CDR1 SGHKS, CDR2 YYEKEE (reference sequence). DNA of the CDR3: TGTGCCAGCAGCCCATTGACAGCTGAAGCTTTCTTT. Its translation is CASSPLTAEAFF.

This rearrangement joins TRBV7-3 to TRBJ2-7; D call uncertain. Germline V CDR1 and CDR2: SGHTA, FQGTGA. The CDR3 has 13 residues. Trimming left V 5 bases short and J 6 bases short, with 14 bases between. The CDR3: CASSPGPDSEQYF. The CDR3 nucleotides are TGTGCCAGCAGCCCAGGCCCGGATAGCGAGCAGTACTTC.

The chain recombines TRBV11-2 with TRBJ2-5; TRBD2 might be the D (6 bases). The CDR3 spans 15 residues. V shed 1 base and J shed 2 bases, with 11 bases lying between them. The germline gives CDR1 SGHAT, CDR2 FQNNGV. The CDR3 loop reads CASSLGGTGQETQYF. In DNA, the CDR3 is TGTGCCAGCAGCTTAGGGGGGACTGGTCAAGAGACCCAGTACTTC. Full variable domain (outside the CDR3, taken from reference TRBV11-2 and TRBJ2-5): EAGVAQSPRYKIIEKRQSVAFWCNPISGHATLYWYQQILGQGPKLLIQFQNNGVVDDSQLPKDRFSAERLKGVDSTLKIQPAKLEDSAVYLCASSLGGTGQETQYFGPGTRLLVL.